A selection of T cell receptor beta chains follows, all from one sample in a study of technical replicates of blood from a handful of donors. Data came from immunoSEQ multiplex PCR; TCRdb stores just in-frame clones and leaves some out. Altogether approximately 79,000 clones are present, around 97% being singletons, with the ten largest covering 0.18%. The source material was T cells isolated from PBMCs. The receptor source for this set is a human donor in good health. The CDR3 runs from the conserved cysteine through the conserved F or W. Each record gives: J gene, D gene, V gene, CDR3 protein, CDR3 DNA. The D gene is left open where the match is weak.

TRBJ2-1,.,TRBV25-1,CATSLPIFNEQFF,TGTGCCACCTCCCTTCCTATTTTCAATGAGCAGTTCTTC
TRBJ2-3,TRBD2,TRBV19,CASKTSGGTDTQYF,TGTGCCAGTAAGACTAGCGGGGGCACAGATACGCAGTATTTT
TRBJ2-5,.,TRBV10-2,CASSPGSRETQYF,TGCGCCAGCAGTCCGGGTTCTCGGGAGACCCAGTACTTC
TRBJ2-7,.,TRBV6-6,CASRGTPGGQNF,TGTGCCAGCAGGGGAACGCCAGGCGGACAGAACTTC
TRBJ1-4,TRBD1,TRBV5-1,CASSKSDRANEKLFF,TGCGCCAGCAGCAAGTCGGACAGGGCAAATGAAAAACTGTTTTTT
TRBJ1-4,.,TRBV4-2,CASSHDRLLEKLFF,TGTGCCAGCAGCCACGACAGGTTACTTGAAAAACTGTTTTTT
TRBJ1-5,.,TRBV4-1,CASSQDRHNQPQHF,TGCGCCAGCAGCCAAGATCGACACAATCAGCCCCAGCATTTT
TRBJ1-3,.,TRBV4-1,CASSQEGVIRSGNTIYF,TGCGCCAGCAGCCAAGAAGGGGTAATTCGCTCTGGAAACACCATATATTTT
TRBJ2-7,.,TRBV7-9,CASSLGGVGYEQYF,TGTGCCAGCAGCTTAGGCGGGGTCGGATACGAGCAGTACTTC
TRBJ2-7,TRBD2,TRBV27,CASSLLGTSGSYEQYF,TGTGCCAGCAGTTTACTCGGGACTAGCGGGTCCTACGAGCAGTACTTC
TRBJ1-1,TRBD1,TRBV5-6,CASSLQGAGTEAFF,TGTGCCAGCAGTTTACAGGGGGCCGGGACTGAAGCTTTCTTT
TRBJ1-5,TRBD1,TRBV4-1,CASSQADRDLSTQHF,TGCGCCAGCAGCCAAGCGGACAGGGATCTCTCGACCCAGCATTTT
TRBJ2-1,TRBD2,TRBV4-2,CASSPLPPGLADSSSYNEQFF,TGTGCCAGCAGCCCTCTACCCCCGGGACTAGCGGACTCGAGCTCCTACAATGAGCAGTTCTTC
TRBJ2-1,.,TRBV29-1,CSVPSPNNEQFF,TGCAGCGTCCCTAGCCCCAACAATGAGCAGTTCTTC
TRBJ1-2,TRBD1,TRBV27,CASRNNPGQGFGYNYGYTF,TGTGCCAGCAGAAACAACCCGGGACAGGGATTCGGGTATAACTATGGCTACACCTTC
TRBJ1-1,TRBD1,TRBV25-1,CASSEGDSLGAFF,TGTGCCAGCAGTGAAGGGGACAGCCTCGGGGCTTTCTTT
TRBJ1-1,.,TRBV7-3,CASSYVTGEAFF,TGTGCCAGCAGCTATGTGACAGGAGAAGCTTTCTTT
TRBJ2-1,TRBD1,TRBV18,CASSAGTGGYNEQFF,TGTGCCAGCTCAGCCGGGACAGGGGGCTACAATGAGCAGTTCTTC
TRBJ2-2,TRBD2,TRBV28,CASLAGVNTGELFF,TGTGCCAGTCTGGCGGGGGTGAACACCGGGGAGCTGTTTTTT
TRBJ1-1,.,TRBV11-2,CASSGGSYAFF,TGTGCCAGCAGTGGAGGGAGCTACGCTTTCTTT
TRBJ2-6,TRBD2,TRBV19,CASSHRGGGANVLTF,TGTGCCAGTAGCCATAGGGGAGGGGGGGCCAACGTCCTGACTTTC
TRBJ2-5,.,TRBV2,CASRVNILYQETQYF,TGTGCCAGCAGAGTGAATATACTGTACCAAGAGACCCAGTACTTC
TRBJ2-1,.,TRBV5-6,CASSLGSLASYNEQFF,TGTGCCAGCAGCTTGGGCTCCCTAGCAAGCTACAATGAGCAGTTCTTC
TRBJ1-2,.,TRBV29-1,CSAEEGPGGYGYTF,TGCAGCGCCGAGGAGGGACCGGGGGGGTATGGCTACACCTTC
TRBJ2-7,TRBD2,TRBV28,CASRPGGGATRNYEQYF,TGTGCCAGCAGGCCCGGGGGGGGCGCGACACGAAACTACGAGCAGTACTTC
TRBJ2-1,.,TRBV7-9,CASSLSQYNEQFF,TGTGCCAGCAGCTTATCCCAATACAATGAGCAGTTCTTC
TRBJ1-2,.,TRBV29-1,CSVTGKDGYTF,TGCAGCGTTACCGGGAAAGATGGCTACACCTTC
TRBJ2-7,TRBD1,TRBV19,CASSIVMGQGLYEQYF,TGTGCCAGTAGTATAGTAATGGGACAGGGTCTCTACGAGCAGTACTTC
TRBJ2-5,.,TRBV19,CASSIRGYGETQYF,TGTGCCAGTAGTATAAGGGGCTATGGTGAGACCCAGTACTTC
TRBJ1-5,TRBD1,TRBV28,CASSVYRGSNQPQHF,TGTGCCAGCAGTGTCTACAGGGGAAGCAATCAGCCCCAGCATTTT
TRBJ2-7,.,TRBV27,CASSLRGFSEHSYEQYF,TGTGCCAGCAGTTTGCGGGGTTTCTCCGAACACTCCTACGAGCAGTACTTC
TRBJ2-3,TRBD2,TRBV4-2,CASSHTGTTLPAQYF,TGTGCCAGCAGCCATACCGGGACTACTCTTCCAGCGCAGTATTTT
TRBJ1-4,TRBD1,TRBV30,CAWTQQGNEKLFF,TGTGCCTGGACTCAACAGGGGAATGAAAAACTGTTTTTT